This T cell receptor beta chain was sequenced for a study of T cell responses to AZD1222 COVID-19 vaccine. Per germline, CDR1 MDHEN and CDR2 SYDVKM. V lost 3 bases and J 6 bases, leaving 9 bases between the germline ends. This CDR3 contains 13 residues. With regard to this clone: Its antigen is still unknown.

Produced via immunoSEQ multiplex PCR; TCRdb's table is partial and in-frame only. The data contain about 140,000 clones, more than 90% of them singletons. Study-level points and caveats: Across spike, vaccine-associated CD4 TCRs were found, dominant at 160-218 and 743-854. Clonal diversity may have been underestimated in mostly white British donors. Scientists sampled the repertoires only once the peak T cell response had passed. An increase in Spike-specific TCR breadth and depth was observed after two AZD1222 doses.

The V and J genes are TRBV28 and TRBJ2-1; TRBD1 is a possible D gene (6 bases). This receptor was identified in an adult in good health. This material consisted of peripheral blood, taken on day 0 of AZD1222 vaccination. As DNA, the CDR3 is TGTGCCAGCAGTTTGAGAGGGGGCAATGAGCAGTTCTTC. This encodes CASSLRGGNEQFF. Looking up the rest from reference TRBV28 and TRBJ2-1 gives the full variable domain: DVKVTQSSRYLVKRTGEKVFLECVQDMDHENMFWYRQDPGLGLRLIYFSYDVKMKEKGDIPEGYSVSREKKERFSLILESASTNQTSMYLCASSLRGGNEQFFGPGTRLTVL.